The source of this TCR beta chain is a study of T cells in Graves' hyperthyroidism and ophthalmopathy. Looked up from germline, CDR1 is SEHNR and CDR2 is FQNEAQ (reference sequence). CDR3 length: 15 residues. The CDR3 regions of TCR beta were amplified from RNA transcripts. The primer set for the first-round RT-PCR of the TCR CDR3 was HTBI. MiXCR, applied by TCRdb to the multiplex PCR reads, yields one record per CDR3 protein. There are more than 550,000 distinct CDR3 sequences in the sample; around 20% occur only once, and roughly a sixth lies in the top ten. As concerns this clonotype: The junction departs from germline at one end; a sequencing error may be responsible.

Sequencing was done on a sample of blood. This TCR was sampled from a woman aged 45-65 years with Graves' hyperthyroidism that later progressed to Graves' ophthalmopathy. The V call is TRBV7-9, the J call TRBJ2-5; TRBD2 matches 10 bases. CDR3 coding DNA: TGTGCCAGCAGCTCGCTAGCGGGGGCCCAAGAGAGCCAGTACTTC. Protein: CASSSLAGAQESQYF.